A selection of T cell receptor beta chains follows, all from one sample in a study of identical twins. In TCRdb, the 5' RACE reads were re-called with MiXCR into one record per CDR3 protein. The sample includes under 300,000 distinct CDR3 sequences, roughly 13% seen only once; the top ten take 3.5% to 5%. The same sample was also studied in work on yellow fever vaccine responses in identical twins.

The sample was memory (CD45RO+) T cells sorted from blood. The receptors stem from a woman aged 18-29 years in good health. The CDR3 runs from the conserved cysteine through the conserved F or W. D genes are given only for firm matches. Clone sizes are given selectively: once, few, many, or a class where the clone is expanded.

>-|TRBV14|TRBJ2-3|-
TGTGCCAGCAGCCAAGGGTGGCAGTACACAGATACGCAGTATTTT
CASSQGWQYTDTQYF
>few|TRBV29-1|TRBJ1-4|TRBD1
TGCAGCGTTGGGGGGAGACAGGGGCAATCCGGAGAAAAACTGTTTTTT
CSVGGRQGQSGEKLFF
>-|TRBV3-1|TRBJ2-6|TRBD1
TGTGCCAGCAGCCAAGCTGGGACAGTCTCTGGGGCCAACGTCCTGACTTTC
CASSQAGTVSGANVLTF
>-|TRBV3-1|TRBJ2-3|-
TGTGCCAGCAGCCCCTCCCCGGCAGATACGCAGTATTTT
CASSPSPADTQYF
>many|TRBV15|TRBJ2-2|TRBD1
TGTGCCACCCATGCAAATGGGACAGGGGGCATCGGGGAGCTGTTTTTT
CATHANGTGGIGELFF
>-|TRBV4-3|TRBJ2-3|-
TGCGCCAGCAGCCAAGATTTAGGGGATACGCAGTATTTT
CASSQDLGDTQYF
>-|TRBV6-2/TRBV6-3|TRBJ2-4|TRBD2
TGTGCCAGCGGACTAGCGGGAGGAGAAGCCAAAAACATTCAGTACTTC
CASGLAGGEAKNIQYF
>few|TRBV24-1|TRBJ2-7|TRBD1
TGTGCCACCGCCGGGACAGGCTCCTACGAGCAGTACTTC
CATAGTGSYEQYF
>many|TRBV20-1|TRBJ1-6|-
TGCAGTGCTAGAGCCCCGCCCCTCCACTTT
CSARAPPLHF
>few|TRBV27|TRBJ2-7|-
TGTGCCAGCAGTTCAGGGTCTCCCTACGAGCAGTACTTC
CASSSGSPYEQYF
>many|TRBV2|TRBJ2-3|TRBD2
TGTGCCAGCAAAGGAGTGGGGGGGACCACAGATACGCAGTATTTT
CASKGVGGTTDTQYF
>few|TRBV27|TRBJ2-3|-
TGTGCCAGCAGTTTAGGGACGAGGCAGTATTTT
CASSLGTRQYF
>-|TRBV25-1|TRBJ1-4|-
TGTGCCAGCAGTGAATCCCAGGGGAGGCCTAATGAAAAACTGTTTTTC
CASSESQGRPNEKLFF
>many|TRBV5-4|TRBJ1-1|TRBD1
TGTGCCAGCCGAAGGGACAGGGGACGGGGGACTGAAGCTTTCTTT
CASRRDRGRGTEAFF
>few|TRBV6-5|TRBJ2-6|-
TGTGCCAGCAGTTACCTGATCTCTGGGGCCAACGTCCTGACTTTC
CASSYLISGANVLTF
>-|TRBV20-1|TRBJ2-5|-
TGCAGTGCTAGACTCACTGGCGAGACCCAGTACTTC
CSARLTGETQYF
>few|TRBV7-9|TRBJ1-6|TRBD1
TGTGCCAGCAGCCATAATCGACAGGGGCGGAGATCACCCCTCCACTTT
CASSHNRQGRRSPLHF
>few|TRBV2|TRBJ2-1|-
TGTGCCAGCAGACGGGACTCCAATGAGCAGTTCTTC
CASRRDSNEQFF
>few|TRBV2|TRBJ2-5|TRBD1
TGTGCCAGCAGTTCCCAGGGGGTCCGAGGAGAGACCCAGTACTTC
CASSSQGVRGETQYF
>many|TRBV7-2|TRBJ1-3|TRBD1
TGTGCCAGCACCCGATGGACAGGGACTGGAAACACCATATATTTT
CASTRWTGTGNTIYF
>-|TRBV2|TRBJ1-5|-
TGTGCCAGCAGCCCCCCGTTTGGGGCTAGCAATCAGCCCCAGCATTTT
CASSPPFGASNQPQHF
>few|TRBV6-6|TRBJ1-5|-
TGTGCCAGCAGTTACACCGATCAGCCCCAGCATTTT
CASSYTDQPQHF
>-|TRBV5-1|TRBJ2-7|-
TGCGCCAGCAGCTTGGAGGCAGGGCTCAACGAGCAGTACTTC
CASSLEAGLNEQYF
>few|TRBV20-1|TRBJ2-7|-
TGCAGTGTTACCCTGGACGTTACCTACGAGCAGTACTTC
CSVTLDVTYEQYF
>few|TRBV11-2|TRBJ2-5|TRBD2
TGTGCCAGCAGCTTTTTCTGGACTAGCGGGGGCTTAGAGACCCAGTACTTC
CASSFFWTSGGLETQYF
>few|TRBV12-3/TRBV12-4|TRBJ1-2|-
TGTGCCAGCAGTTTAGGGGGCTCGGGCGGCTACACCTTC
CASSLGGSGGYTF
>few|TRBV21-1|TRBJ2-1|-
TGTGCCAGCAGCAAAACAGAAGGGGAACGATCCTACAATGAGCAGTTCTTC
CASSKTEGERSYNEQFF
>-|TRBV27|TRBJ1-5|TRBD1
TGTGCCAGCAGTGCTTGGTTAGGACAGGGTAATCAGCCCCAGCATTTT
CASSAWLGQGNQPQHF
>few|TRBV5-1|TRBJ2-7|-
TGCGCCAGCAGCCCTGGGGGGGCAGCATCCTCCTACGAGCAGTACTTC
CASSPGGAASSYEQYF
>-|TRBV12-3/TRBV12-4|TRBJ2-5|TRBD1
TGTGCCAGCAGTTTACGAGGGGGCGGCGGAGCGACCCAGTACTTC
CASSLRGGGGATQYF
>many|TRBV18|TRBJ2-2|-
TGTGCCAGCTCACCCTCCTCGGGGCGCACGAACACCGGGGAGCTGTTTTTT
CASSPSSGRTNTGELFF
>many|TRBV20-1|TRBJ2-1|TRBD2
TGCAGTGCGGATGGGACTAGCGGGGGGCCCTCCTACAATGAGCAGTTCTTC
CSADGTSGGPSYNEQFF
>many|TRBV24-1|TRBJ2-2|TRBD2
TGTGCCACGGGGAGTCCCCCCGGGAGGTCTGGACAATCGAACACCGGGGAGCTGTTTTTT
CATGSPPGRSGQSNTGELFF
>-|TRBV6-2/TRBV6-3|TRBJ2-7|TRBD2
TGTGCCAGCAGTTATGGGACTAGCGAGTTCGGGCAGTACTTC
CASSYGTSEFGQYF
>-|TRBV20-1|TRBJ2-6|TRBD2
TGCAGTGCTAGAGATCTGCGGGGGGGCTCTGGGGCCAACGTCCTGACTTTC
CSARDLRGGSGANVLTF
>few|TRBV20-1|TRBJ2-3|-
TGCAGTTCCCTCCTAGAGCGCACAGATACGCAGTATTTT
CSSLLERTDTQYF
>few|TRBV10-3|TRBJ1-6|-
TGTGCCATCAGTAGGGACACAGATTCACCCCTCCACTTT
CAISRDTDSPLHF
>-|TRBV3-1|TRBJ1-1|-
TGTGCCAGCAGCCAAGGGGCGAACACTGAAGCTTTCTTT
CASSQGANTEAFF
>many|TRBV7-9|TRBJ1-1|TRBD1
TGTGCGGGACAGGCCTTGAACACTGAAGCTTTCTTT
CAGQALNTEAFF
>-|TRBV15|TRBJ1-1|-
TGTGCCACCAGCAGAGATGGGGGCTCAGGGACTGAAGCTTTCTTT
CATSRDGGSGTEAFF
>-|TRBV20-1|TRBJ2-2|-
TGCAGTGCCTCGAGGGCAGGGGACACCGGGGAGCTGTTTTTT
CSASRAGDTGELFF
>few|TRBV15|TRBJ1-3|-
TGTGCCACCAGCAGAGGCGGGGCTGGAAACACCATATATTTT
CATSRGGAGNTIYF
>many|TRBV5-1|TRBJ2-3|TRBD2
TGCGCCAGCAGCTTGACCAGCGGGGCAGATACGCAGTATTTT
CASSLTSGADTQYF
>many|TRBV2|TRBJ2-3|-
TGTGCCAGCAGTGGAGAGGTCTCCACAGATACGCAGTATTTT
CASSGEVSTDTQYF
>few|TRBV11-3|TRBJ2-1|-
TGTGCCAGCAGCTTAGCTAGTTTCAATGAGCAGTTCTTC
CASSLASFNEQFF
>-|TRBV7-3|TRBJ2-3|TRBD2
TGTGCCAGCAGCTCCGGACTAGACTCCTATACGCAGTATTTT
CASSSGLDSYTQYF
>-|TRBV5-1|TRBJ2-6|TRBD1
TGCGCCAGCAGCTTGTTCACAGGGGGCAGGTTTGGGGCCAACGTCCTGACTTTC
CASSLFTGGRFGANVLTF
>-|TRBV20-1|TRBJ2-1|-
TGCAGTGCTGATACAGGTAGCTCCTACAATGAGCAGTTCTTC
CSADTGSSYNEQFF
>-|TRBV15|TRBJ2-3|TRBD2
TGTGCCACCAGCAGAGAGGTAGCGGGAGGGCCAGATACGCAGTATTTT
CATSREVAGGPDTQYF
>many|TRBV7-2|TRBJ2-5|TRBD2
TGTGCCAGCAGCTTAGTGGGTAGCGGGAGCGGCGAGACCCAGTACTTC
CASSLVGSGSGETQYF
>few|TRBV10-3|TRBJ2-2|TRBD2
TGTGCCAGTCTAGCGGGCCCGAACACCGGGGAGCTGTTTTTT
CASLAGPNTGELFF
>few|TRBV20-1|TRBJ2-2|TRBD2
TGCAGTGCTAGATGGGGGGGGACCGGGGAGCTGTTTTTT
CSARWGGTGELFF
>few|TRBV28|TRBJ2-7|-
TGTGCCAGCAGTTTACCTACAGGAAACTACGAGCAGTACTTC
CASSLPTGNYEQYF
>-|TRBV6-1|TRBJ2-3|TRBD2
TGTGCCAGCAGTCTGACTAGCCCCACAGATACGCAGTATTTT
CASSLTSPTDTQYF
>-|TRBV29-1|TRBJ2-7|-
TGCAGCGTTGCGGTAGGAAACTACGAGCAGTACTTC
CSVAVGNYEQYF
>few|TRBV28|TRBJ2-3|TRBD1
TGTGCCAGCAAGCCTGCGGGACAGGGAACAGATACGCAGTATTTT
CASKPAGQGTDTQYF
>many|TRBV29-1|TRBJ2-5|-
TGCAGCGTTGGGGGAGGACAGACCCAGTACTTC
CSVGGGQTQYF
>few|TRBV2|TRBJ2-5|-
TGTGCCAGCACCCAGGGGGGCGGCGAGACCCAGTACTTC
CASTQGGGETQYF